The T cell receptor (beta chain) described here comes from a study of cytomegalovirus exposure and HLA in healthy donors. The PCR was carried out with 60 Vbeta primers and 13 Jbeta primers. The table came from immunoSEQ multiplex PCR; TCRdb's copy has only in-frame clones and leaves some out. The sample yields about 150,000 clones, almost 75% seen once. This clone was seen just once. This receptor was taken from a woman younger than 35 in good health and CMV-seropositive. The sequenced sample was PBMCs.

The chain's CDR3 is CATSQGEGAKTSYEQYF. CDR3 in DNA: TGTGCCACCTCACAGGGGGAGGGGGCAAAAACTTCCTACGAGCAGTACTTC. The chain uses TRBV10-3 and TRBJ2-7, with a tentative D call TRBD1 (8 bases). Germline V CDR1 and CDR2: ENHRY, SYGVKD. Trimming left V 10 bases short and J 1 base short, with 26 bases between. This CDR3 comprises 17 residues.